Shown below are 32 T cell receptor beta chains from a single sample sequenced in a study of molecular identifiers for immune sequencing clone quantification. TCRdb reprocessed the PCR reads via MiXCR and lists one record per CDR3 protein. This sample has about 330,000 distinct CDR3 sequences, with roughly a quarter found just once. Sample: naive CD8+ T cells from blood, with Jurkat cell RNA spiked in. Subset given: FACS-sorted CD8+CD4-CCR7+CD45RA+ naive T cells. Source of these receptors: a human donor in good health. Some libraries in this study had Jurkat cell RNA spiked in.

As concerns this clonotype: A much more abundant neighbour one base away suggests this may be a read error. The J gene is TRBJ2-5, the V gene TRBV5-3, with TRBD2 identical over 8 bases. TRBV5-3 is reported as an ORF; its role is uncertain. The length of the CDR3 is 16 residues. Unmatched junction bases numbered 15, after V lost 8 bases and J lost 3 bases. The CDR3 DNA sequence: TGTGCCAGCGGCTTGGCCGGTAGCGGGATAAAAGAGACCCAGTACTTC. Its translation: CASGLAGSGIKETQYF.

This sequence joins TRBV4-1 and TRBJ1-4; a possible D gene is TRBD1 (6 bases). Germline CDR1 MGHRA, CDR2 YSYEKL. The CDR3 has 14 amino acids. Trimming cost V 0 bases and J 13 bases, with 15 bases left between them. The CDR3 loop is CASSQEGGAPRLFF. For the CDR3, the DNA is TGCGCCAGCAGCCAAGAAGGGGGGGCCCCAAGACTGTTTTTT.

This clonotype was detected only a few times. The CDR3 bases are TGTGCCAGCAGCTTGGGCTGGGGCGAGACCCAGTACTTC. Translated: CASSLGWGETQYF. The chain has TRBV5-6 and TRBJ2-5; D possibly corresponds to TRBD1 (5 bases). There are 13 residues in the CDR3. Per germline, CDR1 SGHDT and CDR2 YYEEEE. Trimming stripped 0 bases from V and 5 bases from J, with 8 bases between.

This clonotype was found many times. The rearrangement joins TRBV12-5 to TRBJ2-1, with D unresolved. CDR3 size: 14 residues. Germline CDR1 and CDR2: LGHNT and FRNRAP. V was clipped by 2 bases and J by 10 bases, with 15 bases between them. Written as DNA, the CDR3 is TGTGCTAGTGGTTTGCCACTTCACTCTTTAGAGCAGTTCTTC. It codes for CASGLPLHSLEQFF.

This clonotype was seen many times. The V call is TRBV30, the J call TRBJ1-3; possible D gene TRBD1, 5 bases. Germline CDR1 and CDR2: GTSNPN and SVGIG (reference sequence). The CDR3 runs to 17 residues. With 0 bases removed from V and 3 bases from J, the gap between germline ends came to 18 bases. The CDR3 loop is CAWSVSWFRESGNTIYF. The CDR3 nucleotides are TGTGCCTGGAGTGTATCCTGGTTCAGGGAGAGTGGAAACACCATATATTTT.

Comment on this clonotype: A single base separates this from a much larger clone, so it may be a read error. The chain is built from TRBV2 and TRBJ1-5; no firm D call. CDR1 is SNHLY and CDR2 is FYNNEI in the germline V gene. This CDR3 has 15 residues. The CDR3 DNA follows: TGTTCCAGCAGTGTCAGTCGGGTTCCCAATCAGCCCCAGCATTTT. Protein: CSSSVSRVPNQPQHF. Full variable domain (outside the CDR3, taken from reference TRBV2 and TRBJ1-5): EPEVTQTPSHQVTQMGQEVILRCVPISNHLYFYWYRQILGQKVEFLVSFYNNEISEKSEIFDDQFSVERPDGSNFTLKIRSTKLEDSAMYFCSSSVSRVPNQPQHFGDGTRLSIL.

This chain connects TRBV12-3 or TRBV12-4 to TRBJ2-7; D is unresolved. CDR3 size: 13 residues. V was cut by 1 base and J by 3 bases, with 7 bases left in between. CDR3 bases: TGTGCCAGCAGTTTAGGGGATAACTACGAGCAGTACTTC. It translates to CASSLGDNYEQYF.

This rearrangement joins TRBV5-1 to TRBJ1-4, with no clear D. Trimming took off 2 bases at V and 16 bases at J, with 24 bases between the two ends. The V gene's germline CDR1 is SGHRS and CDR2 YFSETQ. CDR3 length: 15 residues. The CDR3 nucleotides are TGCGCCAGCAGCTTTGTCAGCCCAACTAATGAAAACCGGTTTTTT. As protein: CASSFVSPTNENRFF.

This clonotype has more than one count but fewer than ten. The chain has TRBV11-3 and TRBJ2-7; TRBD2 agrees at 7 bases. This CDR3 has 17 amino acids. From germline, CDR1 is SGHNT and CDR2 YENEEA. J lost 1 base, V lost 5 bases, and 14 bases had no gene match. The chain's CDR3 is CASSERLGVAGSYEQYF. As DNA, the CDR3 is TGTGCCAGCAGCGAACGACTAGGGGTAGCGGGTTCCTACGAGCAGTACTTC.

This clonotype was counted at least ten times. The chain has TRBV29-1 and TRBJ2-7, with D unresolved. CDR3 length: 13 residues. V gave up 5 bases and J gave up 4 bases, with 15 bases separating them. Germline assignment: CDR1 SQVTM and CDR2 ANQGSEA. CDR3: CSVLTPLGYEQYF. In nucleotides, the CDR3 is TGCAGCGTTCTGACCCCGCTCGGTTACGAGCAGTACTTC.

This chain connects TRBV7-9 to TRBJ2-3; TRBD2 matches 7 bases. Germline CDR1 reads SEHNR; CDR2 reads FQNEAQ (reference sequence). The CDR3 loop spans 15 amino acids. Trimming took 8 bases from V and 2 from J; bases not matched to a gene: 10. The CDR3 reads CASRKRGDHTDTQYF. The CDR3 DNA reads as TGTGCCAGCCGAAAGCGGGGAGACCACACAGATACGCAGTATTTT.

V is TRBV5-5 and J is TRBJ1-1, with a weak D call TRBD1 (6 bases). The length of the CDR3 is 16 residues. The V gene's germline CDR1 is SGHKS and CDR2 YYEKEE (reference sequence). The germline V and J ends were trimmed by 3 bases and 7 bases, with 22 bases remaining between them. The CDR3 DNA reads TGTGCCAGCAGCTCGATGAGCCGGGGGGCAGCCTTTGAAGCTTTCTTT. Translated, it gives CASSSMSRGAAFEAFF.

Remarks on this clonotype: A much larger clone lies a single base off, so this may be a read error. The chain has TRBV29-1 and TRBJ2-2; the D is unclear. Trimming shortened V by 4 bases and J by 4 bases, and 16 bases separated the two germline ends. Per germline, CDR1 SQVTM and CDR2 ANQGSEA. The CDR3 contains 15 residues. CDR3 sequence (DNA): TGCAGCGTTGCGGATCCACGTAAGAGCACCGGGGAGCTGTTTTTT. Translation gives CSVADPRKSTGELFF.

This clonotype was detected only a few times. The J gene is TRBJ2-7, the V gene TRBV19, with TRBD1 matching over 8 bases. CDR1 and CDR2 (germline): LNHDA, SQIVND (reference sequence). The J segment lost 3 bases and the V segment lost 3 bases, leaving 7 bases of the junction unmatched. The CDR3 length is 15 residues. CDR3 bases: TGTGCCAGTAGTATCGGGACAGGAGCCCTCTACGAGCAGTACTTC. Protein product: CASSIGTGALYEQYF.

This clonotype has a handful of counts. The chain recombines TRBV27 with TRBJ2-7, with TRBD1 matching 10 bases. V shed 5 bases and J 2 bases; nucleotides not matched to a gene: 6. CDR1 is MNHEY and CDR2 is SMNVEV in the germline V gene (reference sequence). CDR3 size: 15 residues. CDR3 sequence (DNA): TGTGCCAGCAGTCCCAAGACAGGGGGCCCCTACGAGCAGTACTTC. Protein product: CASSPKTGGPYEQYF.

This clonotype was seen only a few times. The CDR3 DNA reads as TGTGCCAGCAGCCTTCCGGACGTCAATGGCTACACCTTC. Residues: CASSLPDVNGYTF. The genes are TRBV7-9 and TRBJ1-2; D not resolved. The V and J ends lost 5 bases and 6 bases respectively, with 13 bases between them. Germline CDR1 SEHNR, CDR2 FQNEAQ (reference sequence). The CDR3 contains 13 residues.

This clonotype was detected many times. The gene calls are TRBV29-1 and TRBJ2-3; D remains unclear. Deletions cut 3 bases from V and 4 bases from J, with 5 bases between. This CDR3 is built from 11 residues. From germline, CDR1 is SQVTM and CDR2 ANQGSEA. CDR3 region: CSVEKPDTQYF. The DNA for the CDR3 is TGCAGCGTTGAGAAGCCAGATACGCAGTATTTT.

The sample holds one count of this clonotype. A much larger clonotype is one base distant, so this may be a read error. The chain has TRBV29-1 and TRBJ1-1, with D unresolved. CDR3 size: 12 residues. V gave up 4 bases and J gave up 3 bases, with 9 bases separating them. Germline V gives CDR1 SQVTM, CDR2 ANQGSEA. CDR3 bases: TGCAGCGTTGCCAGAGACGACACTGAAGCTTTCTTT. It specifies CSVARDDTEAFF.

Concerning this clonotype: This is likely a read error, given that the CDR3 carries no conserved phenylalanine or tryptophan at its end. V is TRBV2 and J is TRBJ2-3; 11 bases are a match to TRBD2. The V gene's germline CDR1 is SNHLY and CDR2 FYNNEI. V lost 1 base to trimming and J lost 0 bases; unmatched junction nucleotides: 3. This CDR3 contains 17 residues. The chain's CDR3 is CASSEGLAGTSTDTQYL. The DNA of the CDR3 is TGTGCCAGCAGTGAAGGACTAGCGGGGACTAGCACAGATACGCAGTATCTT.

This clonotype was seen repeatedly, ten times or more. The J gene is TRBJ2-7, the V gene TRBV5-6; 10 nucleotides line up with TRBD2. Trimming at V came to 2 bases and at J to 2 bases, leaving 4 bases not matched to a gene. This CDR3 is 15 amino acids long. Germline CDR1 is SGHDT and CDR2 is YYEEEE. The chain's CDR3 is CASSFGLAVPYEQYF. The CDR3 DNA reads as TGTGCCAGCAGCTTTGGACTAGCGGTCCCCTACGAGCAGTACTTC. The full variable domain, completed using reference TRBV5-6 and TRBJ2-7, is DAGVTQSPTHLIKTRGQQVTLRCSPKSGHDTVSWYQQALGQGPQFIFQYYEEEERQRGNFPDRFSGHQFPNYSSELNVNALLLGDSALYLCASSFGLAVPYEQYFGPGTRLTVT.

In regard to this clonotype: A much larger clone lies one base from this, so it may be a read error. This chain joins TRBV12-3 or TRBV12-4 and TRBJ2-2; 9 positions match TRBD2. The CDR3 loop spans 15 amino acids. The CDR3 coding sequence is TGTGCCAGCAGCACGCTGGGGCTAGCGGGGCGAGAGCCGTTTTTT. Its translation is CASSTLGLAGREPFF.

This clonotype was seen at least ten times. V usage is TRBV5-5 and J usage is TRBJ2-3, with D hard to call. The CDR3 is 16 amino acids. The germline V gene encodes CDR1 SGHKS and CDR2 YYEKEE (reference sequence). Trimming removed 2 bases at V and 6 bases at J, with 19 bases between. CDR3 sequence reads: CASSLVPAGTLDTQYF. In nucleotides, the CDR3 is TGTGCCAGCAGCTTAGTACCAGCCGGAACTCTCGATACGCAGTATTTT.

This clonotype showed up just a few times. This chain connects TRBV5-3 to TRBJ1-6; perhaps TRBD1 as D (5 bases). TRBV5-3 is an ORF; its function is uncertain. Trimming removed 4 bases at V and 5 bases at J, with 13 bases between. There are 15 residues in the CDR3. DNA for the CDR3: TGTGCCAGAAGCCCAGCGGGACCCCATAATTCACCCCTCCACTTT. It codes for CARSPAGPHNSPLHF.

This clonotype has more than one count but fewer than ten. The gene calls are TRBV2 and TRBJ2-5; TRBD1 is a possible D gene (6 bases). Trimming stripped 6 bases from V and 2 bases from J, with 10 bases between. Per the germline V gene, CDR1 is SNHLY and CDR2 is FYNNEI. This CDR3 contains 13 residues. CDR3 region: CASRNGQQETQYF. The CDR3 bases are TGTGCCAGCAGAAACGGACAGCAAGAGACCCAGTACTTC.

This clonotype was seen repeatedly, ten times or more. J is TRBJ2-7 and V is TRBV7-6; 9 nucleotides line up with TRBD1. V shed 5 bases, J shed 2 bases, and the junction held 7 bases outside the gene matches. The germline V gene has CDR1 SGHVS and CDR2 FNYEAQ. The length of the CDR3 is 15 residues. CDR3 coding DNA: TGTGCCAGCAGCCAGGACAGGGGATTCGCCTACGAGCAGTACTTC. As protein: CASSQDRGFAYEQYF. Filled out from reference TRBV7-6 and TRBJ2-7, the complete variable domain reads GAGVSQSPRYKVTKRGQDVALRCDPISGHVSLYWYRQALGQGPEFLTYFNYEAQQDKSGLPNDRFSAERPEGSISTLTIQRTEQRDSAMYRCASSQDRGFAYEQYFGPGTRLTVT.

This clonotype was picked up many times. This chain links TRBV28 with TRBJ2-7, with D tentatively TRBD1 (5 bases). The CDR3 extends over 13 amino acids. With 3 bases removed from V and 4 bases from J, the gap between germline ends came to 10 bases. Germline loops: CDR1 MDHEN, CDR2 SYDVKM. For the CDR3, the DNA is TGTGCCAGCAGTTTCAGGGTCACGTACGAGCAGTACTTC. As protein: CASSFRVTYEQYF.

The CDR3 bases are TGCGCCAGCAGCCGATCCGGGACTACTACCTACAATGAGCAGTTCTTC. Amino acid sequence: CASSRSGTTTYNEQFF. This chain joins TRBV4-3 and TRBJ2-1; 7 bases fit TRBD2. Germline CDR1 reads LGHNA; CDR2 reads YSLEER. V was pared by 4 bases and J by 2 bases, with 8 bases of the junction left unmatched. The CDR3 sequence is 16 residues long.

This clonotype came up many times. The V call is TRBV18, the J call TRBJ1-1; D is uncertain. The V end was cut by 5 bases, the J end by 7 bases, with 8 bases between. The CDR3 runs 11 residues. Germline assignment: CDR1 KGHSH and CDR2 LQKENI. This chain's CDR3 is CASSRSGEAFF. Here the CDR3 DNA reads TGTGCCAGCTCAAGAAGTGGTGAAGCTTTCTTT.

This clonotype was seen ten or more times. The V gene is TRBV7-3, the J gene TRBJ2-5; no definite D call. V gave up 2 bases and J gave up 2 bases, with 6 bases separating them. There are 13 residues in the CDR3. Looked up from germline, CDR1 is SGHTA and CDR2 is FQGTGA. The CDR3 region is CASSLPPQETQYF. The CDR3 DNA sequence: TGTGCCAGCAGCTTACCACCTCAAGAGACCCAGTACTTC.

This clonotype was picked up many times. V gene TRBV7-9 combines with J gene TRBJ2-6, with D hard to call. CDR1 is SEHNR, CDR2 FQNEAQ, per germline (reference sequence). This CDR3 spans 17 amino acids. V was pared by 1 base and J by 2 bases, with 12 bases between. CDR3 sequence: CASSLVKGSAGANVLTF. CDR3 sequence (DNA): TGTGCCAGCAGCTTAGTAAAGGGTAGTGCTGGGGCCAACGTCCTGACTTTC.

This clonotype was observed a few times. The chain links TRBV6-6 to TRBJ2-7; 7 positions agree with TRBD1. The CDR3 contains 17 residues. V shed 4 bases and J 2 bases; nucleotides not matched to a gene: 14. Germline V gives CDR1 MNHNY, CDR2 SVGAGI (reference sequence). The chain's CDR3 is CASSSSPGQTTTYEQYF. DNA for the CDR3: TGTGCCAGCAGTTCGAGTCCGGGACAGACGACAACCTACGAGCAGTACTTC.

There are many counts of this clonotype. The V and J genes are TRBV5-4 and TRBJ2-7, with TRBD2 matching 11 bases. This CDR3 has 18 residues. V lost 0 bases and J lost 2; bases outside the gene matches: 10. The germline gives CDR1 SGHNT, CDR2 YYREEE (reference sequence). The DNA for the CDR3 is TGTGCCAGCAGCTTGGGAGCCCCCGGGACTAGCGGTACCTACGAGCAGTACTTC. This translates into CASSLGAPGTSGTYEQYF.